Judged by abundance, the clone carrying this T cell receptor (beta chain) is medium-sized (0.01 to 0.1%). TCRdb independently ran MiXCR on the 5' RACE reads; one entry per CDR3 protein. The sample yields 42,000 or so distinct CDR3 sequences, around 10% seen once. The data are from a study of early T cells in non-severe SARS-CoV-2 infection. The sample comprised whole blood. The source of this sequence is an adult who was a healthcare worker with PCR-confirmed SARS-CoV-2 infection or an uninfected control (not recorded which).

The CDR3 is CASSVDWGSYNEQFF. The CDR3 DNA reads as TGTGCCAGCAGCGTCGACTGGGGGAGCTACAATGAGCAGTTCTTC. The chain carries TRBV11-1 and TRBJ2-1; possibly TRBD1 or TRBD2 for D (5 bases each). Germline V lookup: CDR1 SGHAT, CDR2 FQDESV (reference sequence). CDR3 length: 15 amino acids. V gave up 5 bases and J gave up 3 bases, with 14 bases separating them.